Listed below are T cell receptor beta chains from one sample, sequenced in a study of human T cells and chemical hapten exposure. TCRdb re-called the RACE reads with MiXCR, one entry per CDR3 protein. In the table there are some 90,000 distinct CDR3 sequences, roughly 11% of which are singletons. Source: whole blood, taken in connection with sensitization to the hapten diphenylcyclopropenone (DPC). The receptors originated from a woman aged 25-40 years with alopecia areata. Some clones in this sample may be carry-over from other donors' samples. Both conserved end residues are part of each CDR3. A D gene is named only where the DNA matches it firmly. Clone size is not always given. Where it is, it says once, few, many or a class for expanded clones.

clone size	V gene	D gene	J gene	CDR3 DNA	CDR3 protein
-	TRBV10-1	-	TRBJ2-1	TGCGCCAGCAGGGCGACTAGTCACAATGAGCAGTTCTTC	CASRATSHNEQFF
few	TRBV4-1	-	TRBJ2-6	TGCGCCAGCAGCCAAGCCTCGGAGGGTGATTCTGGGGCCAACGTCCTGACTTTC	CASSQASEGDSGANVLTF
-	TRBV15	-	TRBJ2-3	TGTGCCACCAGCAGAGATAAGATAGCGAGGACGCAGTATTTT	CATSRDKIARTQYF
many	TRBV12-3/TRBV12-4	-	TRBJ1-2	TGTGCCAGCAGTGCAGGGTACGATGGCTACACCTTC	CASSAGYDGYTF
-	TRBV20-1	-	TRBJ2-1	TGCAGTGCTAGGGGTTTGTGGAATGAGCAGTTCTTC	CSARGLWNEQFF
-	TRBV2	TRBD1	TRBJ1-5	TGTGCCAGCAGTGAACAGGGGGTGGACAATCAGCCCCAGCATTTT	CASSEQGVDNQPQHF
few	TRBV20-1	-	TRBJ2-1	TGCAGTGCTAGAGATAGGTATGATGAGCAGTTCTTC	CSARDRYDEQFF
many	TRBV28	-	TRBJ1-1	TGTGCCAGCAGTTTATCCGGGGTGAACACTGAAGCTTTCTTT	CASSLSGVNTEAFF
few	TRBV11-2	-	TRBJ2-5	TGTGCCAGCAGCTTAGGAGGCGGGCAAGAGACCCAGTACTTC	CASSLGGGQETQYF
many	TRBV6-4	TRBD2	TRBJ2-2	TGTGCCAGCAGTGATGCGGGAGAAGGGTCGAACACCGGGGAGCTGTTTTTT	CASSDAGEGSNTGELFF
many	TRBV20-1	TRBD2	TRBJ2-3	TGCAGTGCTAGAGTCACGACTAGCGGTCTGGATACGCAGTATTTT	CSARVTTSGLDTQYF
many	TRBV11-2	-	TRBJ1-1	TGTGCCAGCACCCCTTCGAGTATCCCAGGGGAGGCTTTCTTT	CASTPSSIPGEAFF
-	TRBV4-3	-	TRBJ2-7	TGCGCCAGCAGCCAAGCCATAGCGGCCTCCTACGAGCAGTACTTC	CASSQAIAASYEQYF
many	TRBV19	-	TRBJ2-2	TGTGCCAGTAGTGCTGACTCCGAGACCGGGGAGCTGTTTTTT	CASSADSETGELFF
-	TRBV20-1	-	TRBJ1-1	TGCAGTGCTCCTGTGTGGGGGAACACTGAAGCTTTCTTT	CSAPVWGNTEAFF
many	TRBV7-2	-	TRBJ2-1	TGTGCCAGCAGCTACATGAGCAATGAGCAGTTCTTC	CASSYMSNEQFF
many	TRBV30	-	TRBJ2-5	TGTGCCTGGAGTAAGGGAATCCAAGAGACCCAGTACTTC	CAWSKGIQETQYF
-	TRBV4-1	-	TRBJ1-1	TGCGCCAGCAGCCAAGTAAGGGGAACGGGGACTGAAGCTTTCTTT	CASSQVRGTGTEAFF
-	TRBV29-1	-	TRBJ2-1	TGCAGCGCCCTAGGGAGCTCCTACAATGAGCAGTTCTTC	CSALGSSYNEQFF
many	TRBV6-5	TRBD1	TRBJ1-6	TGTGCCAGCAGACAGGGGCTAGGTTCACCCCTCCACTTT	CASRQGLGSPLHF
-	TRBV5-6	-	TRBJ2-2	TGTGCCAGCAGCCGATTTGACAGTAACACCGGGGAGCTGTTTTTT	CASSRFDSNTGELFF
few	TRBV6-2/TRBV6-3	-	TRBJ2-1	TGTGCCACCTTTAAAGGGGGACCCTACAATGAGCAGTTCTTC	CATFKGGPYNEQFF
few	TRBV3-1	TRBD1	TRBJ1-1	TGTGCCAGCAGCCTTAAAGGGGGCTTAGGCACTGAAGCTTTCTTT	CASSLKGGLGTEAFF
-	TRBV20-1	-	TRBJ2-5	TGCAGTGCTCCGGCAGGGTTAGAGACCCAGTACTTC	CSAPAGLETQYF
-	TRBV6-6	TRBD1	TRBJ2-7	TGTGTCAGCAGGGCCGGGACAGGTACCTACGAGCAGTACTTC	CVSRAGTGTYEQYF
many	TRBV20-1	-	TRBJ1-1	TGCAGTGCAAAACAGGGTAGGAGCGTTAACACTGAAGCTTTCTTT	CSAKQGRSVNTEAFF
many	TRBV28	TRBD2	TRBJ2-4	TGTGCCAGCAGTTTTCCCGGGAGGTCCAAAAACATTCAGTACTTC	CASSFPGRSKNIQYF
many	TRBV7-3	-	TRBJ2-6	TGTGCCAGCAGCCGGGACATTTCCTCTGGGGCCAACGTCCTGACTTTC	CASSRDISSGANVLTF
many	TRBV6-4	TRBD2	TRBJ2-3	TGTGCCAGCAGTGAACTAGCGGGAGGGGCAGATACGCAGTATTTT	CASSELAGGADTQYF
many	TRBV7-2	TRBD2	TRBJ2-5	TGTGCCAGCAGCTTAGGTGGGGGACTAGCGGGGGAGACCCAGTACTTC	CASSLGGGLAGETQYF
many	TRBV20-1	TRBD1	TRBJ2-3	TGCAGTGCTAGTGGGGCAGGGGGCAGCCCAGATACGCAGTATTTT	CSASGAGGSPDTQYF
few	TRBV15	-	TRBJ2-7	TGTGCCACCAGCCTAAACCGGGACTCGGCCTACGAGCAGTACTTC	CATSLNRDSAYEQYF
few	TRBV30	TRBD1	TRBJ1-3	TGTGCCTGGATGTCAGGGGGCGGAAACACCATATATTTT	CAWMSGGGNTIYF
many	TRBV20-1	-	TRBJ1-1	TGCAGTGCTAGCGAACCGACAGGCGAGACTGAAGCTTTCTTT	CSASEPTGETEAFF
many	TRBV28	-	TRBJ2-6	TGTGCCAGCAGTGTCAGGGAATCTGGGGCCAACGTCCTGACTTTC	CASSVRESGANVLTF
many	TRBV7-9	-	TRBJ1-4	TGTGCCAGCAGCCCCCGGGGGTCAGCGACTAATGAAAAACTGTTTTTT	CASSPRGSATNEKLFF
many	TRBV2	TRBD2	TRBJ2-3	TGTGCCAGCATCCCCCCGGGGGGTATCACAGATACGCAGTATTTT	CASIPPGGITDTQYF
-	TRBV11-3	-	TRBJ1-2	TGTGCCAGCAGCGGGAGGGGGGCTGGCTATGGCTACACCTTC	CASSGRGAGYGYTF
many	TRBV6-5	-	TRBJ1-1	TGTGCCAGCAGTTACAGGCGACACCTCACTGAAGCTTTCTTT	CASSYRRHLTEAFF
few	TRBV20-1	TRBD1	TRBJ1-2	TGCAGTGCTACAACACAGGGGAGGTCTGGCTACACCTTC	CSATTQGRSGYTF
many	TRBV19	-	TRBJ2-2	TGTGCCAGTAACTCAATAGGGCAGTACGCGAACACCGGGGAGCTGTTTTTT	CASNSIGQYANTGELFF
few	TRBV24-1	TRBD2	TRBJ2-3	TGTGCCACCAGTGACCTGACTAGCAAATCCTCAACAGATACGCAGTATTTT	CATSDLTSKSSTDTQYF